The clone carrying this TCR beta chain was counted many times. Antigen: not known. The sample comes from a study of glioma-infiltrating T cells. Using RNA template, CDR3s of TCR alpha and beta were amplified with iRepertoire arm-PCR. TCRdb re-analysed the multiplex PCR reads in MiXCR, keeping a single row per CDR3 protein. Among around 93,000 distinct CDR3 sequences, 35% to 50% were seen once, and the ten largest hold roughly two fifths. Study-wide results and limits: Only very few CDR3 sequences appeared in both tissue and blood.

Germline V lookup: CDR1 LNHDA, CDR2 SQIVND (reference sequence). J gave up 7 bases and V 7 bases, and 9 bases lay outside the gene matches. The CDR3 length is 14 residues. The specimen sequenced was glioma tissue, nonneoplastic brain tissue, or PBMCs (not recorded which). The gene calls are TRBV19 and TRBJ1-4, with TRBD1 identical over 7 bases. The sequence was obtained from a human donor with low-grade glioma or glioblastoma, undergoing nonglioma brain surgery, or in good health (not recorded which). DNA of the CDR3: TGTGCCAGTAAAAGCTCAGGGGGTTTTGAAAAACTGTTTTTT. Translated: CASKSSGGFEKLFF.